This TCR beta chain was recovered during a study of T-cell memory formation after mild COVID-19. About the study: TCR clusters were mostly donor specific. Study-wide findings and caveats: Later expanders leaned CD4+, whereas day 15 to 85 contracting clones were balanced CD4/CD8.

TCRdb analysed the 5' RACE reads with MiXCR anew, one entry per CDR3 protein. Counted here are fewer than 450,000 distinct CDR3 sequences, over 20% occurring once; the ten biggest clones make up 9.5% to 15%. As to this clonotype: Antigen specificity is unknown.

The sample comprised PBMCs or a T cell subset sorted from them (not recorded which). This TCR was recovered from an adult woman who had mild COVID-19 (a few samples of this study predate the infection). Cell type and time point are not known.

This chain's CDR3 is CASREPGQGSYNEQFF. In nucleotides, the CDR3 is TGTGCCAGCAGGGAACCGGGACAGGGTTCCTACAATGAGCAGTTCTTC. The V gene is TRBV11-2, the J gene TRBJ2-1; TRBD1 matches at 9 bases. V shed 6 bases, J shed 1 base, and the junction held 7 bases outside the gene matches. Germline-derived CDR1 and CDR2 are SGHAT and FQNNGV. The CDR3 has 16 amino acids. Looking up the rest from reference TRBV11-2 and TRBJ2-1 gives the full variable domain: EAGVAQSPRYKIIEKRQSVAFWCNPISGHATLYWYQQILGQGPKLLIQFQNNGVVDDSQLPKDRFSAERLKGVDSTLKIQPAKLEDSAVYLCASREPGQGSYNEQFFGPGTRLTVL.